Shown below are 16 T cell receptor beta chains from a single sample sequenced in a study of beta chain features in type 1 diabetes. Every bit of the isolated RNA underwent reverse transcription, so sequencing read expressed TCRB transcripts. TCRdb keeps only in-frame clones here, not all; method: immunoSEQ multiplex PCR. This repertoire shows around 250,000 clones, 68% found once; its top ten account for around 0.05%. The sequenced material came from naive CD4+ T cells from blood. The receptors stem from a man aged 25 to 45 in good health.

This chain joins TRBV15 and TRBJ1-1; D may be TRBD1 (6 bases). Trimming left V 0 bases short and J 4 bases short, with 12 bases between. This CDR3 spans 15 amino acids. The germline CDR1 and CDR2 sequences are LNHNV and YYDKDF (reference sequence). CDR3 in amino acids: CATSRELQGGTEAFF. The CDR3 DNA sequence: TGTGCCACCAGCAGAGAGTTGCAAGGGGGCACTGAAGCTTTCTTT.

This clone was detected a few times. The CDR3 sequence is CSAGTSGRVNTQYF. CDR3 nucleotides: TGCAGCGCCGGGACTAGCGGGAGGGTAAATACGCAGTATTTT. The genes are TRBV29-1 and TRBJ2-3, with TRBD2 matching 16 bases. The V gene end was trimmed by 7 bases and the J gene end by 7 bases; junction bases not matched to a gene: 5. The germline CDR1 and CDR2 sequences are SQVTM and ANQGSEA. CDR3 length: 14 residues.

The J gene is TRBJ2-1, the V gene TRBV30; D possibly corresponds to TRBD2 (5 bases). Trimming shortened V by 1 base and J by 7 bases, and 14 bases separated the two germline ends. The CDR3 has 14 residues. Germline V CDR1 and CDR2: GTSNPN, SVGIG (reference sequence). The CDR3 is CAWSAGLVGNEQFF. The CDR3 DNA reads as TGTGCCTGGAGTGCCGGACTGGTAGGGAATGAGCAGTTCTTC.

The chain links TRBV29-1 to TRBJ2-3, with D perhaps matching TRBD1 or TRBD2 (5 bases each). Germline V gives CDR1 SQVTM, CDR2 ANQGSEA. V lost 5 bases and J lost 1, with 19 bases in between. CDR3 length: 16 amino acids. In DNA, the CDR3 is TGCAGCGTTCCCTCCCACTTTAGGGGAGGCACAGATACGCAGTATTTT. It is translated as CSVPSHFRGGTDTQYF.

The CDR3: CASSPDRGTNEQFF. CDR3 coding DNA: TGTGCCAGCTCACCCGACAGGGGTACCAATGAGCAGTTCTTC. The rearrangement links TRBV18 to TRBJ2-1, with TRBD1 matching 8 bases. The germline CDR1 and CDR2 sequences are KGHSH and LQKENI. V was pared by 3 bases and J by 6 bases, with 4 bases of the junction left unmatched. There are 14 residues in the CDR3.

The DNA of the CDR3 is TGCGCCAGCAGCCAAGATACCCGCAGGGAAGAGACCCAGTACTTC. It translates to CASSQDTRREETQYF. The V and J genes are TRBV4-3 and TRBJ2-5, with a weak D call TRBD1 (5 bases). From germline, CDR1 is LGHNA and CDR2 YSLEER. The CDR3 length is 15 residues. V lost 0 bases, J lost 3 bases, and 11 bases lay in between.

The V call is TRBV25-1, the J call TRBJ2-1, with 7 positions matching TRBD2. Trimming cost V 7 bases and J 9 bases; bases outside gene matches: 12. The germline V gene encodes CDR1 MGHDK and CDR2 SYGVNS. This CDR3 is built from 14 residues. Here the CDR3 reads CASTEAGPGFEQFF. The CDR3 region has the DNA TGTGCCAGCACAGAAGCGGGGCCTGGTTTTGAGCAGTTCTTC.

V is TRBV30 and J is TRBJ1-5; 7 positions agree with TRBD1. The CDR3 runs to 14 residues. V lost 1 base and J lost 2; bases outside the gene matches: 2. Per the germline V gene, CDR1 is GTSNPN and CDR2 is SVGIG (reference sequence). The CDR3 protein is CAWSGDSRNQPQHF. CDR3 DNA: TGTGCCTGGAGTGGGGACAGCCGCAATCAGCCCCAGCATTTT.

J is TRBJ2-1 and V is TRBV29-1; D is ambiguous. CDR1 and CDR2 (germline): SQVTM, ANQGSEA. This CDR3 contains 12 residues. Trimming took off 0 bases at V and 8 bases at J, with 8 bases between the two ends. The CDR3 DNA sequence: TGCAGCGTTGAAGAAGGTGGCCATGAGCAGTTCTTC. Translating gives CSVEEGGHEQFF.

The V call is TRBV5-1, the J call TRBJ1-5; D not resolved. This CDR3 has 12 amino acids. V was trimmed by 0 bases and J by 5 bases, leaving 3 bases between them. Germline V gene data show CDR1 as SGHRS and CDR2 as YFSETQ. CDR3 protein: CASSLGDQPQHF. Here the CDR3 DNA reads TGCGCCAGCAGCTTGGGAGATCAGCCCCAGCATTTT.

The chain combines TRBV9 with TRBJ2-1; possibly TRBD2 for D (6 bases). Trimming left V 0 bases short and J 2 bases short, with 9 bases between. There are 15 residues in the CDR3. CDR1 SGDLS and CDR2 YYNGEE come from the germline V gene. The chain's CDR3 is CASSVELAAYNEQFF. For the CDR3, the DNA is TGTGCCAGCAGCGTAGAGTTAGCGGCCTACAATGAGCAGTTCTTC.

As to this clone: The identical CDR3 is also encoded by other nucleotide sequences in the sample. The J gene is TRBJ2-7, the V gene TRBV7-9; 10 positions match TRBD2. The CDR3 extends over 14 amino acids. The J segment lost 4 bases and the V segment lost 1 base, leaving 1 base of the junction unmatched. CDR1 is SEHNR and CDR2 is FQNEAQ in the germline V gene (reference sequence). This CDR3 is CASSLELAGYEQYF. CDR3 in DNA: TGTGCCAGCAGCTTAGAACTAGCGGGGTACGAGCAGTACTTC.

The chain joins TRBV7-2 to TRBJ2-7, with TRBD2 identical over 13 bases. V lost 7 bases and J lost 5; bases outside the gene matches: 8. CDR3 size: 15 residues. In germline, CDR1 is SGHTA, CDR2 FQGNSA. CDR3 sequence reads: CASTQRGLAGNEQYF. The CDR3 bases are TGTGCCAGCACCCAGCGGGGACTAGCGGGAAACGAGCAGTACTTC.

This clone occurred a few times. The gene calls are TRBV7-2 and TRBJ2-4; D is uncertain. V was clipped by 4 bases and J by 6 bases, with 4 bases between them. This CDR3 is 11 amino acids long. CDR1 and CDR2 from the germline V gene are SGHTA and FQGNSA. CDR3 region: CASSSTNIQYF. As DNA, the CDR3 is TGTGCCAGCAGCTCAACAAACATTCAGTACTTC.

The table lists this clone with a count of one. V is TRBV29-1 and J is TRBJ2-7; D not certain. Deletions cut 6 bases from V and 2 bases from J, with 14 bases between. Per germline, CDR1 SQVTM and CDR2 ANQGSEA. The length of the CDR3 is 13 residues. In nucleotides, the CDR3 is TGCAGCGTGCTGGACGCCTCGCCCTACGAGCAGTACTTC. Its translation is CSVLDASPYEQYF.

This clone occurred once. The rearrangement links TRBV9 to TRBJ2-6; 10 positions match TRBD1. Germline CDR1 is SGDLS and CDR2 is YYNGEE. V lost 3 bases to trimming and J lost 0 bases; unmatched junction nucleotides: 3. CDR3 size: 17 residues. CDR3 protein: CASSAGTGDSGANVLTF. The CDR3 region has the DNA TGTGCCAGCAGCGCCGGGACAGGGGACTCTGGGGCCAACGTCCTGACTTTC.